One and the same sample provided the 27 T cell receptor beta chains below, sequenced in a study of blood T cells in healthy people across ages. The authors ran a second PCR of roughly 6 to 12 cycles using a sample-barcoded 5' primer and a J-beta primer mix. MiXCR, applied by TCRdb to the 5' RACE reads, yields one record per CDR3 protein. This sample carries about 570,000 distinct CDR3 sequences, approximately 27% of them seen once, and the ten largest clones take around a sixth. The sample comprised blood. These receptors all come from a woman between 65 and 79 years old in good health.

The chain joins TRBV20-1 to TRBJ1-4; D is perhaps TRBD1 (5 bases). The V and J ends lost 6 bases and 11 bases respectively, with 16 bases between them. The CDR3 is 12 residues long. Germline values: CDR1 DFQATT, CDR2 SNEGSKA (reference sequence). The CDR3 sequence: CSAVAPRGKLFF. The DNA of the CDR3 is TGCAGTGCAGTGGCACCGCGGGGGAAACTGTTTTTT.

The V gene is TRBV5-1, the J gene TRBJ2-5, with TRBD2 matching 12 bases. This CDR3 comprises 15 residues. Germline V gives CDR1 SGHRS, CDR2 YFSETQ. Trimming removed 0 bases from V and 4 bases from J; junction bases left unmatched: 1. CDR3 in DNA: TGCGCCAGCAGCTTGGTACTAGCGGGGGGAGAGACCCAGTACTTC. Protein: CASSLVLAGGETQYF.

This clonotype was found once. The chain combines TRBV7-9 with TRBJ1-2; 9 bases are shared with TRBD1. V was clipped by 3 bases and J by 2 bases; unmatched bases: 10. This CDR3 has 17 residues. Germline CDR1 and CDR2: SEHNR and FQNEAQ (reference sequence). The CDR3 DNA reads as TGTGCCAGCAGCTTCCAGGCCTTCGGGACAGGGAACTATGGCTACACCTTC. This gives the protein CASSFQAFGTGNYGYTF.

This clonotype has just a few counts. CDR3 in amino acids: CSASPGGPSEQFF. The CDR3 DNA sequence: TGCAGTGCTAGCCCGGGGGGGCCCAGTGAGCAGTTCTTC. The chain combines TRBV20-1 with TRBJ2-1; 8 positions match TRBD2. Trimming at V came to 3 bases and at J to 9 bases, leaving 7 bases not matched to a gene. Germline V lookup: CDR1 DFQATT, CDR2 SNEGSKA (reference sequence). The CDR3 totals 13 residues.

This chain joins TRBV5-1 and TRBJ1-4, with TRBD1 matching over 12 bases. J lost 0 bases, V lost 5 bases, and 2 bases had no gene match. The V gene's germline CDR1 is SGHRS and CDR2 YFSETQ. The CDR3 is made up of 16 amino acids. The CDR3 nucleotides are TGCGCCAGCAGGGGACAGGGGGCGGCAACTAATGAAAAACTGTTTTTT. Translating it yields CASRGQGAATNEKLFF.

In its sample, this clonotype was seen a few times. The chain employs TRBV11-1 and TRBJ2-3, with no clear D. This CDR3 has 16 residues. Trimming shortened V by 4 bases and J by 0 bases, and 14 bases separated the two germline ends. CDR1 is SGHAT, CDR2 FQDESV, per germline (reference sequence). The CDR3 protein is CASSSTLTLSTDTQYF. DNA for the CDR3: TGTGCCAGCAGCTCCACATTGACCCTTAGCACAGATACGCAGTATTTT.

Comment on this clonotype: Since no conserved phenylalanine or tryptophan closes the CDR3, a read error is the likely cause. The chain couples TRBV7-2 to TRBJ2-7, with 10 bases fitting TRBD2. The CDR3 is 15 amino acids. V was pared by 6 bases and J by 5 bases, with 10 bases of the junction left unmatched. CDR1 and CDR2 (germline): SGHTA, FQGNSA. The CDR3 coding sequence is TGTGCCAGCAGTCAAGCAGCGGGGGGGCCCCACGAGCAGTACTAC. This gives the protein CASSQAAGGPHEQYY.

J is TRBJ2-2 and V is TRBV12-5; 7 nucleotides match TRBD1. The germline V gene encodes CDR1 LGHNT and CDR2 FRNRAP. The CDR3 is made up of 15 amino acids. Trimming removed 7 bases from V and 4 bases from J; junction bases left unmatched: 9. The CDR3: CASAKTGSGTGELFF. As DNA, the CDR3 is TGTGCTAGTGCGAAGACAGGGAGCGGCACCGGGGAGCTGTTTTTT. Supplemented by reference TRBV12-5 and TRBJ2-2, the full variable domain reads DARVTQTPRHKVTEMGQEVTMRCQPILGHNTVFWYRQTMMQGLELLAYFRNRAPLDDSGMPKDRFSAEMPDATLATLKIQPSEPRDSAVYFCASAKTGSGTGELFFGEGSRLTVL.

This clonotype has at least ten counts. The chain recombines TRBV5-1 with TRBJ2-5; tentatively, D is TRBD1 or TRBD2 (5 bases each). With 4 bases removed from V and 2 bases from J, the gap between germline ends came to 12 bases. Germline lookup yields CDR1 SGHRS and CDR2 YFSETQ. This CDR3 is 14 amino acids long. The CDR3 sequence is CASSPGAVQETQYF. The CDR3 bases are TGCGCCAGCAGCCCCGGGGCGGTACAAGAGACCCAGTACTTC.

This clonotype showed up just a few times. The chain has TRBV12-5 and TRBJ1-1, with a tentative D call TRBD1 (6 bases). Between the trimmed V and J ends, which lost 3 bases and 3 bases, there was a span of 11 bases. The length of the CDR3 is 14 residues. CDR1 and CDR2 from the germline V gene are LGHNT and FRNRAP. The CDR3 protein is CASGLQGGYTEAFF. DNA for the CDR3: TGTGCTAGTGGTTTACAGGGAGGGTACACTGAAGCTTTCTTT.

The table lists this clonotype with a few counts. This rearrangement joins TRBV10-3 to TRBJ2-1, with D maybe TRBD1 (5 bases). The CDR3 is 13 amino acids. Germline lookup yields CDR1 ENHRY and CDR2 SYGVKD. V lost 7 bases and J 10 bases, leaving 17 bases between the germline ends. The CDR3 is CAIKVDTPSEQFF. The DNA for the CDR3 is TGTGCCATCAAGGTGGACACTCCCTCGGAGCAGTTCTTC.

In this sample, this clonotype turned up a few times. V and J are TRBV5-1 and TRBJ2-1, with D possibly being TRBD2 (6 bases). Trimming shortened V by 2 bases and J by 6 bases, and 9 bases separated the two germline ends. The length of the CDR3 is 13 residues. Germline V gene data show CDR1 as SGHRS and CDR2 as YFSETQ. DNA for the CDR3: TGCGCCAGCAGCTTCAAAGCGGGCAATGAGCAGTTCTTC. This translates into CASSFKAGNEQFF.

This clonotype was seen a few times. Germline and junction disagree at one end, which may indicate a read error. The genes are TRBV7-7 and TRBJ2-1; TRBD1 might be the D (5 bases). The CDR3 spans 13 residues. CDR1 is SSHAT, CDR2 FNYEAQ, per germline (reference sequence). In DNA form, the CDR3 reads TGTGCTAGCAGCACAGGTAGGGGTAATGAGCAGTTCTTC. Translating it yields CASSTGRGNEQFF.

The chain combines TRBV12-3 or TRBV12-4 with TRBJ2-7; 7 nucleotides match TRBD1. V lost 6 bases, J lost 2 bases, and 4 bases stayed unmatched. The CDR3 extends over 13 amino acids. The chain's CDR3 is CASRRGTAYEQYF. Written as DNA, the CDR3 is TGTGCCAGCAGAAGAGGGACAGCCTACGAGCAGTACTTC.

This clonotype has just a few counts. The CDR3 nucleotides read TGTGCCAGCAGCCTAGGGACAGGGGTTCCCCAAGAGACCCAGTACTTC. Translation: CASSLGTGVPQETQYF. The chain joins TRBV11-2 to TRBJ2-5, with TRBD1 matching 10 bases. CDR3 length: 16 residues. The germline CDR1 and CDR2 sequences are SGHAT and FQNNGV. After removal of 5 bases from V and 1 base from J, the junction contained 7 bases not matched to a gene.

The chain is built from TRBV29-1 and TRBJ1-1; possibly TRBD1 for D (5 bases). Germline CDR1 is SQVTM and CDR2 is ANQGSEA. This CDR3 is 11 amino acids long. V lost 7 bases, J lost 4 bases, and 10 bases lay in between. CDR3 region: CSAGLGTEAFF. The CDR3 DNA is TGCAGCGCAGGGCTGGGCACTGAAGCTTTCTTT.

The chain couples TRBV19 to TRBJ1-5, with 9 bases that match TRBD1. V dropped 4 bases and J dropped 5; count of bases not matched to a gene: 6. Germline loops: CDR1 LNHDA, CDR2 SQIVND (reference sequence). The CDR3 spans 15 residues. CDR3: CASSTQTGGDQPQHF. CDR3 nucleotides: TGTGCCAGTAGTACCCAGACAGGGGGGGATCAGCCCCAGCATTTT.

This clonotype showed up just once. This chain connects TRBV6-6 to TRBJ2-1; D unclear. The CDR3 has 15 amino acids. Germline V lookup: CDR1 MNHNY, CDR2 SVGAGI (reference sequence). V lost 6 bases, J lost 2 bases, and 14 bases lay in between. Here the CDR3 DNA reads TGTGCCAGCAGCTTCGACGGTGGGGCCTACAATGAGCAGTTCTTC. Its translation: CASSFDGGAYNEQFF.

The sample holds a few counts of this clonotype. The rearrangement joins TRBV7-3 to TRBJ1-1; 8 positions match TRBD1. The CDR3 sequence is 14 residues long. Trimming took 6 bases from V and 2 from J; bases not matched to a gene: 5. The germline V gene encodes CDR1 SGHTA and CDR2 FQGTGA. CDR3 sequence: CASRQGGSNTEAFF. The CDR3 bases are TGTGCCAGCAGACAGGGGGGCTCAAACACTGAAGCTTTCTTT.

The chain employs TRBV6-2 or TRBV6-3 and TRBJ2-1; 9 bases align to TRBD2. Germline V lookup: CDR1 MNHEY, CDR2 SVGEGT. The CDR3 spans 15 residues. The J segment lost 9 bases and the V segment lost 8 bases, leaving 14 bases of the junction unmatched. This CDR3 is CASRTQVAGGREQFF. The CDR3 nucleotides are TGTGCCAGCCGAACGCAAGTGGCGGGGGGGCGTGAGCAGTTCTTC.

In nucleotides, the CDR3 is TGCAGTGCTAGGAAGGGGCAGTCGGTGCAGTACTTC. Translating it yields CSARKGQSVQYF. The chain carries TRBV20-1 and TRBJ2-7, with D tentatively TRBD1 (5 bases). Germline V CDR1 and CDR2: DFQATT, SNEGSKA (reference sequence). The CDR3 totals 12 residues. Deletions cut 3 bases from V and 9 bases from J, with 15 bases between.

The J gene is TRBJ2-1, the V gene TRBV27; D gene unclear. The CDR3 is made up of 13 amino acids. Trimming shortened V by 3 bases and J by 6 bases, and 9 bases separated the two germline ends. Germline V gives CDR1 MNHEY, CDR2 SMNVEV (reference sequence). The CDR3 region is CASSFFGPNEQFF. Here the CDR3 DNA reads TGTGCCAGCAGTTTTTTTGGCCCCAATGAGCAGTTCTTC.

V and J are TRBV12-3 or TRBV12-4 and TRBJ1-2, with 9 bases that match TRBD1. The junction had 6 bases not matched to a gene; V was cut back by 5 bases and J by 8 bases. This CDR3 region has 13 residues. CDR3 bases: TGTGCCAGCAGTAAGGGACAGGGAGGAGGCTACACCTTC. Residues: CASSKGQGGGYTF.

V usage is TRBV5-1 and J usage is TRBJ1-1; 7 bases agree with TRBD1. CDR1 is SGHRS, CDR2 YFSETQ, per germline. The trim removed 2 bases at V and 3 bases at J, leaving 4 bases unmatched. CDR3 length: 14 residues. CDR3 in DNA: TGCGCCAGCAGCTTAGACAGGGTGGACACTGAAGCTTTCTTT. Amino acids: CASSLDRVDTEAFF.

CDR3 amino acids: CASSYSATDTQYF. CDR3 nucleotides: TGCGCCAGCAGCTATAGTGCGACAGATACGCAGTATTTT. V and J are TRBV5-1 and TRBJ2-3, with D unresolved. Deletions cut 3 bases from V and 3 bases from J, with 8 bases between. The CDR3 loop spans 13 amino acids. Germline-derived CDR1 and CDR2 are SGHRS and YFSETQ.

This clonotype appeared a few times. The chain is built from TRBV7-2 and TRBJ1-3, with D hard to call. V lost 1 base and J lost 2, with 9 bases in between. Germline CDR1 and CDR2: SGHTA and FQGNSA. The CDR3 extends over 15 amino acids. CDR3 sequence reads: CASSLGQVAGNTIYF. CDR3 DNA: TGTGCCAGCAGCTTAGGGCAGGTGGCTGGAAACACCATATATTTT.

This chain uses TRBV7-2 with TRBJ1-2; 9 nucleotides match TRBD1. This CDR3 comprises 15 residues. V lost 0 bases and J lost 7; bases outside the gene matches: 6. The V gene's germline CDR1 is SGHTA and CDR2 FQGNSA. CDR3 sequence reads: CASSLAPGQGFGYTF. For the CDR3, the DNA is TGTGCCAGCAGCTTAGCCCCGGGACAGGGATTTGGCTACACCTTC.